This T cell receptor beta chain originates from a study of T cells after yellow fever vaccination. Points from the study as a whole: Compared with primary, the secondary response was weaker and peaked at day 5, not 15. Relatively few clonotypes were ones that appeared in both CD4 and CD8 compartments.

Germline V gene lookup returns CDR1 SGHRS and CDR2 YFSETQ. V was clipped by 3 bases and J by 3 bases; unmatched bases: 9. There are 16 residues in the CDR3. This clonotype was seen many times. As yet, its antigen is unknown. MiXCR, applied by TCRdb to the 5' RACE reads, yields one record per CDR3 protein. The sample records around 100,000 distinct CDR3 sequences, roughly 8.9% being singletons. The clonotype comes from a man aged 25 to 40 who received the YFV17D yellow fever vaccine. This chain connects TRBV5-1 to TRBJ2-1, with TRBD1 identical over 7 bases. The source material was CD8+ T cells sorted from PBMCs, sampled 45 days after the yellow fever booster vaccination. CDR3 DNA sequence: TGCGCCAGCAGCTACTCTGGACAGGCCCTCTACAATGAGCAGTTCTTC. Translating it yields CASSYSGQALYNEQFF.